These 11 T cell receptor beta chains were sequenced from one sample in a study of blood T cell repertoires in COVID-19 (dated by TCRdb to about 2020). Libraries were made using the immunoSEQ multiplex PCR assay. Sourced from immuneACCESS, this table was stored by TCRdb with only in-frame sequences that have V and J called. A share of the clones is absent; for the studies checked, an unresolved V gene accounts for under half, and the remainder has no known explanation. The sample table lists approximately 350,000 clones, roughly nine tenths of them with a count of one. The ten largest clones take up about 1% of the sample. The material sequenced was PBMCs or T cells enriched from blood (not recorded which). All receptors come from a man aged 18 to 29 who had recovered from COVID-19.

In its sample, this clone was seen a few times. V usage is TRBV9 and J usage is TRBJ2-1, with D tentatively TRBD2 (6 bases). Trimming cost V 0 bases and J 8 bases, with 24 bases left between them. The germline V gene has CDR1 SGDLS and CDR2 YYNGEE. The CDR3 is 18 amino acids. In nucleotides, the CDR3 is TGTGCCAGCAGCGTAGTCGAGTCGTTTGGGACTCCCGCCCATGAGCAGTTCTTC. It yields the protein CASSVVESFGTPAHEQFF.

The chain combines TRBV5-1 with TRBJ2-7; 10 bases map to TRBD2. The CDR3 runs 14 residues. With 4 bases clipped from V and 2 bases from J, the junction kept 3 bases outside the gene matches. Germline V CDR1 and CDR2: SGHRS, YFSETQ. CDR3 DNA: TGCGCCAGCAGCGAACTAGCGGGACCCTACGAGCAGTACTTC. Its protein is CASSELAGPYEQYF.

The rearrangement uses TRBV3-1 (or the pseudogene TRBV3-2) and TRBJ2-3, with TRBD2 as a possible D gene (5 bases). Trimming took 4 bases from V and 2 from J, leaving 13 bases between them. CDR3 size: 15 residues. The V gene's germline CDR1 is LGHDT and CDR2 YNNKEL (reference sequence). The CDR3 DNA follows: TGTGCCAGCAGCCCACCCGGGATTTCCACAGATACGCAGTATTTT. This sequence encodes CASSPPGISTDTQYF.

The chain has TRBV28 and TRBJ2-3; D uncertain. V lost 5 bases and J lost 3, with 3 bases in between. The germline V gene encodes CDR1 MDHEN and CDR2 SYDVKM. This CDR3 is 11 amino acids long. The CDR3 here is CASSQTDTQYF. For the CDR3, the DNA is TGTGCCAGCAGTCAAACAGATACGCAGTATTTT.

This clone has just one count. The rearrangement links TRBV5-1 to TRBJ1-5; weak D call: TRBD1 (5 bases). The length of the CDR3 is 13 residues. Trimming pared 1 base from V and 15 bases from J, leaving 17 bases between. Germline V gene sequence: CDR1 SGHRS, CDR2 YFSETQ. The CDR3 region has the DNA TGCGCCAGCAGCTTGACAGGAGCCCCGCCGGGGCATTTT. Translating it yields CASSLTGAPPGHF.

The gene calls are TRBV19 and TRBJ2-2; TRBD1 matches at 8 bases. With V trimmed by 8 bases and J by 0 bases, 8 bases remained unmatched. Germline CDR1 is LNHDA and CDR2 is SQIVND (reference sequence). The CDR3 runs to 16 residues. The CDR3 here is CASRQGAAANTGELFF. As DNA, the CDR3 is TGTGCCAGTCGGCAGGGGGCTGCCGCGAACACCGGGGAGCTGTTTTTT.

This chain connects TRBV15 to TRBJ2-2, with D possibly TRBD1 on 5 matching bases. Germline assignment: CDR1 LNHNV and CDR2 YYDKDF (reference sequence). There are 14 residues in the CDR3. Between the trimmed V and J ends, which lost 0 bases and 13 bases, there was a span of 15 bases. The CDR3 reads CATSRDVAGMRLFF. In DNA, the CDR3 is TGTGCCACCAGCAGAGATGTTGCAGGGATGAGGCTGTTTTTT.

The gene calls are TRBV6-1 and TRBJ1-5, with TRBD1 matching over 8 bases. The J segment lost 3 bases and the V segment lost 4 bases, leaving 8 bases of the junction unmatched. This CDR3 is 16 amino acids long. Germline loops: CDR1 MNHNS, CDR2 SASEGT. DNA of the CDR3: TGTGCCAGCAGTGGCCCCCCGGACAGGGTCAATCAGCCCCAGCATTTT. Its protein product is CASSGPPDRVNQPQHF.

The CDR3 DNA reads as TGTGCCAGCAGCTTATCAGGGGGTGATTCACCCCTCCACTTT. Protein product: CASSLSGGDSPLHF. The J gene is TRBJ1-6, the V gene TRBV5-4; TRBD1 agrees at 7 bases. V lost 2 bases and J lost 8; bases outside the gene matches: 4. The CDR3 has 14 residues. Looked up from germline, CDR1 is SGHNT and CDR2 is YYREEE (reference sequence).

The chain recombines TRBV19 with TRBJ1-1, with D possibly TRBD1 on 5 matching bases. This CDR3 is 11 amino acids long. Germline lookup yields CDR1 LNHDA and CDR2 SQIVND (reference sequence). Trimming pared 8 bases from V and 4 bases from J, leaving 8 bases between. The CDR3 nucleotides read TGTGCCAGTGGGGGGGGCACTGAAGCTTTCTTT. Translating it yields CASGGGTEAFF.

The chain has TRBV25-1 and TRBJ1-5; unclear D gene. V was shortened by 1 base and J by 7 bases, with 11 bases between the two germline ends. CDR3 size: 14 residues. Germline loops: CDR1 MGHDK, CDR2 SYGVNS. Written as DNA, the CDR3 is TGTGCCAGCAGTGAATGGGGAGGGTGGCAGCCCCAGCATTTT. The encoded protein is CASSEWGGWQPQHF.